This record covers a single T cell receptor (beta chain). This entry comes from a study of blood T cell repertoires in COVID-19. Study summary: Material from acute and convalescent COVID-19 was sourced from the United States, Italy and Spain. Nucleic acid was either cDNA or gDNA, and it came from T cells, B-cell-depleted T cells, or PBMCs.

Self-reported history from a screening survey and questionnaire set each donor's cohort. Using immunoSEQ multiplex PCR, the repertoire was profiled, and TCRdb retains in-frame clones only, with some absent. The sample carries fewer than 250,000 clones, more than 70% recorded once. With V trimmed by 2 bases and J by 0 bases, 7 bases remained unmatched. CDR3 length equals 17 residues. Germline CDR1 reads SEHNR; CDR2 reads FQNEAQ (reference sequence). The clonotype originates from a woman aged 18-29 years who had recovered from COVID-19. Specimen: PBMCs or T cells enriched from blood (not recorded which). The chain recombines TRBV7-9 with TRBJ2-5, with 9 bases aligning to TRBD2. CDR3 loop: CASSLNAGGKNQETQYF. The CDR3 DNA follows: TGTGCCAGCAGCTTAAACGCGGGGGGGAAAAACCAAGAGACCCAGTACTTC.